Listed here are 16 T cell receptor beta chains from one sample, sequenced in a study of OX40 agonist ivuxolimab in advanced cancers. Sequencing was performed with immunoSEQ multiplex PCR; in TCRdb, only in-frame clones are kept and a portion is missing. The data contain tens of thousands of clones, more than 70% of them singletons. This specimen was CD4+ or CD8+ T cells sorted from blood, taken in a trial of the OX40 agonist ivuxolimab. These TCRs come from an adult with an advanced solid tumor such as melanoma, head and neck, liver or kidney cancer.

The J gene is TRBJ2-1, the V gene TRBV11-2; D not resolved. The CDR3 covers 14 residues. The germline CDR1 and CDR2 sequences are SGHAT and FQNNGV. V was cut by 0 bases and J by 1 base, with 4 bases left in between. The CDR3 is CASSLDLSYNEQFF. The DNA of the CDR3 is TGTGCCAGCAGCTTAGACTTATCCTACAATGAGCAGTTCTTC.

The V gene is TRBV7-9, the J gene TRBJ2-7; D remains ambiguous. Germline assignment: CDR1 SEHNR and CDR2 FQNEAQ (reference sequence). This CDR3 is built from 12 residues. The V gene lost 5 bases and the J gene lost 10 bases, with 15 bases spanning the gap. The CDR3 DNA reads TGTGCCAGCAGCCCCGGGCCCGATGTACAGTACTTC. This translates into CASSPGPDVQYF.

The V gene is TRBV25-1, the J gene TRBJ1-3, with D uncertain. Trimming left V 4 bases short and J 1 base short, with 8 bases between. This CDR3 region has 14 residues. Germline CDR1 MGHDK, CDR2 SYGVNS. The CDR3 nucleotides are TGTGCCAGCAGTGTCGACATTTCTGGAAACACCATATATTTT. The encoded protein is CASSVDISGNTIYF. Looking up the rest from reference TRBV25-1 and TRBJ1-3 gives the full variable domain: EADIYQTPRYLVIGTGKKITLECSQTMGHDKMYWYQQDPGMELHLIHYSYGVNSTEKGDLSSESTVSRIRTEHFPLTLESARPSHTSQYLCASSVDISGNTIYFGEGSWLTVV.

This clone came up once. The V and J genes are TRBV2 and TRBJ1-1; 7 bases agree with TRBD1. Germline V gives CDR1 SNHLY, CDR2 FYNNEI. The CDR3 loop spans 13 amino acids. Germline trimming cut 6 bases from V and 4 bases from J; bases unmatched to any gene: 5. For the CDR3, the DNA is TGTGCCAGCAGGAACGGACAGGCCACTGAAGCTTTCTTT. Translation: CASRNGQATEAFF.

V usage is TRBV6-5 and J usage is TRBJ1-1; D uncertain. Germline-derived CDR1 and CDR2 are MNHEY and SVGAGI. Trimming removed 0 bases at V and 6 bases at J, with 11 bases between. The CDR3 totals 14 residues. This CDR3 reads CASSYSSRAAEAFF. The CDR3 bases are TGTGCCAGCAGTTACTCTTCTCGGGCGGCTGAAGCTTTCTTT.

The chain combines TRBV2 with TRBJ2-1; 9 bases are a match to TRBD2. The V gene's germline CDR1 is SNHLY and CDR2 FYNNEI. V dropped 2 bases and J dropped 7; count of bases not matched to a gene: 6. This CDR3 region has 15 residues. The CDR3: CASSERTSEKNEQFF. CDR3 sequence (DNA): TGTGCCAGCAGTGAAAGGACTAGCGAGAAAAATGAGCAGTTCTTC.

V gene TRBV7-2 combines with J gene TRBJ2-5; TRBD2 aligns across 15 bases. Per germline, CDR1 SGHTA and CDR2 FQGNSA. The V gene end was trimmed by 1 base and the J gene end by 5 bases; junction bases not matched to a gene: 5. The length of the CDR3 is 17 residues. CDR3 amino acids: CASSLGTSGGAYETQYF. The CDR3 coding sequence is TGTGCCAGCAGCTTAGGGACTAGCGGGGGGGCCTATGAGACCCAGTACTTC.

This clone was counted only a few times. CDR3 sequence (DNA): TGTGCCTGGAGCCGGGACAGGGTGACTGGAAACACCATATATTTT. Translating it yields CAWSRDRVTGNTIYF. This chain joins TRBV30 and TRBJ1-3, with TRBD1 matching over 9 bases. CDR1 is GTSNPN and CDR2 is SVGIG in the germline V gene (reference sequence). Germline trimming cut 3 bases from V and 2 bases from J; bases unmatched to any gene: 5. The CDR3 is 15 residues long.

In DNA, the CDR3 is TGCGCCAGCAGCCAAACGCCGGACCCCTTTTACGAGCAGTACTTC. Protein: CASSQTPDPFYEQYF. The V gene is TRBV4-1, the J gene TRBJ2-7, with D unresolved. This CDR3 is 15 amino acids long. The V end lost 2 bases, the J end lost 4 bases, and 15 bases lay between the germline ends. Germline V gene sequence: CDR1 MGHRA, CDR2 YSYEKL.

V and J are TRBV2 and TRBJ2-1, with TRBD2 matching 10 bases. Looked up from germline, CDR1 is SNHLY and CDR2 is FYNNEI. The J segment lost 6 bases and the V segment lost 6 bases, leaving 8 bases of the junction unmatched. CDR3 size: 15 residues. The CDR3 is CASRNLAGVLNEQFF. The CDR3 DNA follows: TGTGCCAGCAGGAATCTAGCGGGGGTCCTCAATGAGCAGTTCTTC.

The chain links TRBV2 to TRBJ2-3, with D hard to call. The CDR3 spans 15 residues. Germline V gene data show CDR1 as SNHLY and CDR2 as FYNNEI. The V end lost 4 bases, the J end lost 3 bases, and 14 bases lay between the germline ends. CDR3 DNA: TGTGCCAGCAGTGCCCGTCTAGGTGGGACAGATACGCAGTATTTT. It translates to CASSARLGGTDTQYF. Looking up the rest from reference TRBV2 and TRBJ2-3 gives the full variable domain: EPEVTQTPSHQVTQMGQEVILRCVPISNHLYFYWYRQILGQKVEFLVSFYNNEISEKSEIFDDQFSVERPDGSNFTLKIRSTKLEDSAMYFCASSARLGGTDTQYFGPGTRLTVL.

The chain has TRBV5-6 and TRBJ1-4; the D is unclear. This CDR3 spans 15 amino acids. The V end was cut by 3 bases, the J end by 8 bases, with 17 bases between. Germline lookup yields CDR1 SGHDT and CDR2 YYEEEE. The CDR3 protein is CASSSKDIRVEKLFF. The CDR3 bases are TGTGCCAGCAGCTCGAAAGACATACGGGTGGAAAAACTGTTTTTT.

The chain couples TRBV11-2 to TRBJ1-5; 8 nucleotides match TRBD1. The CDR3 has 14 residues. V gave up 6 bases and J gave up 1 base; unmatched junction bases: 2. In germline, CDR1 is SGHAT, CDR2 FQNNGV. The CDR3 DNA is TGTGCCAGCAGTTCAGGGGGCAGCAATCAGCCCCAGCATTTT. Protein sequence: CASSSGGSNQPQHF.

In DNA, the CDR3 is TGTGCCAGCAGTTACGCGTCCTTCTCTGGAAACACCATATATTTT. It encodes CASSYASFSGNTIYF. The J gene is TRBJ1-3, the V gene TRBV6-5; the D is unclear. Between the trimmed V and J ends, which lost 2 bases and 0 bases, there was a span of 8 bases. CDR1 and CDR2 (germline): MNHEY, SVGAGI. This CDR3 is built from 15 residues.

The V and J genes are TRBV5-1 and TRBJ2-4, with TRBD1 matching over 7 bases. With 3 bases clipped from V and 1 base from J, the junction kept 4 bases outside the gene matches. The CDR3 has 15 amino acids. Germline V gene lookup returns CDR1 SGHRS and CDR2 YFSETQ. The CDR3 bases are TGCGCCAGCAGCTCGGCCAGGGGGGCCAAAAACATTCAGTACTTC. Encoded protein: CASSSARGAKNIQYF.

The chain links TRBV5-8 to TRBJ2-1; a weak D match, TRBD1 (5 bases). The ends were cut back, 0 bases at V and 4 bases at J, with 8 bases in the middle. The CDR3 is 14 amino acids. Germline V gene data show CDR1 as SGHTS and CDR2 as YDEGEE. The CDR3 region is CASSLGWTYNEQFF. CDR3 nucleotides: TGTGCCAGCAGCTTGGGTTGGACATACAATGAGCAGTTCTTC.